Below, one T cell receptor (beta chain) is given with its context. The sample originates from a study of blood T cell repertoires in COVID-19. About the research overall: Italy, Spain and the United States were the sources of the convalescent and acute COVID-19 samples. Nucleic acid was either cDNA or gDNA, and it came from T cells, B-cell-depleted T cells, or PBMCs.

The protocol was immunoSEQ multiplex PCR, while the TCRdb copy is restricted to in-frame clones and leaves out a portion. The sample includes under 200,000 clones, around 82% of them seen just once. The sequenced sample consisted of peripheral blood. This TCR was recovered from a human donor with acute or convalescent COVID-19. The donor label of this sample is uncertain.

CDR3 DNA: TGCGCCAGCAGACTCCGGGGGGCAACTAATGAAAAACTGTTTTTT. As protein: CASRLRGATNEKLFF. The gene calls are TRBV4-1 and TRBJ1-4; weak D call: TRBD1 (5 bases). V gave up 6 bases and J gave up 0 bases, with 11 bases separating them. This CDR3 has 15 amino acids. Germline V gives CDR1 MGHRA, CDR2 YSYEKL.